These 21 T cell receptor beta chains were all obtained from the same sample, sequenced in a study of OX40 agonist ivuxolimab in advanced cancers. Sequencing was performed with immunoSEQ multiplex PCR; in TCRdb, only in-frame clones are kept and a portion is missing. This sample has 45,000 to 60,000 clones, with about 85% found just once. Sample: CD4+ or CD8+ T cells sorted from blood, taken in a trial of the OX40 agonist ivuxolimab. These receptors were collected from an adult with an advanced solid tumor such as melanoma, head and neck, liver or kidney cancer.

The J gene is TRBJ2-5, the V gene TRBV7-8; 10 nucleotides match TRBD1. This CDR3 has 16 amino acids. Germline V lookup: CDR1 SGHVS, CDR2 FQNEAQ. V lost 5 bases, J lost 4 bases, and 10 bases stayed unmatched. The CDR3, as DNA: TGTGCCAGCAGCATGCCTAGACAGGGGGCTGGAGAGACCCAGTACTTC. Translation: CASSMPRQGAGETQYF.

The chain links TRBV7-9 to TRBJ2-7; D uncertain. The germline V gene has CDR1 SEHNR and CDR2 FQNEAQ (reference sequence). CDR3 length: 17 residues. Trimming stripped 3 bases from V and 3 bases from J, with 21 bases between. For the CDR3, the DNA is TGTGCCAGCAGCTTTCCCCCCCGCCAAACGGACCTCTACGAGCAGTACTTC. Translated: CASSFPPRQTDLYEQYF.

The chain recombines TRBV19 with TRBJ1-3; D not certain. The CDR3 contains 15 residues. Germline assignment: CDR1 LNHDA and CDR2 SQIVND (reference sequence). With 0 bases removed from V and 4 bases from J, the gap between germline ends came to 10 bases. CDR3 bases: TGTGCCAGTAGTATAGACGCGGGTTCCGGAAACACCATATATTTT. This sequence encodes CASSIDAGSGNTIYF.

The rearrangement joins TRBV11-3 to TRBJ2-6; either TRBD1 or TRBD2 may fit D (5 bases each). The germline V gene has CDR1 SGHNT and CDR2 YENEEA. Trimming cost V 2 bases and J 10 bases, with 12 bases left between them. The CDR3 sequence is 14 residues long. CDR3 DNA sequence: TGTGCCAGCAGCTTACAAGGGGACCCGAACGTCCTGACTTTC. This encodes CASSLQGDPNVLTF. The variable domain in full, completed from reference TRBV11-3 and TRBJ2-6, reads EAGVVQSPRYKIIEKKQPVAFWCNPISGHNTLYWYLQNLGQGPELLIRYENEEAVDDSQLPKDRFSAERLKGVDSTLKIQPAELGDSAVYLCASSLQGDPNVLTFGAGSRLTVL.

V and J are TRBV7-9 and TRBJ2-5; 9 bases fit TRBD1. This CDR3 comprises 16 residues. Germline-derived CDR1 and CDR2 are SEHNR and FQNEAQ (reference sequence). V shed 4 bases and J 4 bases; nucleotides not matched to a gene: 10. The CDR3 bases are TGTGCCAGCAGCTGGGGGACAGGGAGAAGGGGAGAGACCCAGTACTTC. Its protein product is CASSWGTGRRGETQYF. Filled out from reference TRBV7-9 and TRBJ2-5, the complete variable domain reads DTGVSQNPRHKITKRGQNVTFRCDPISEHNRLYWYRQTLGQGPEFLTYFQNEAQLEKSRLLSDRFSAERPKGSFSTLEIQRTEQGDSAMYLCASSWGTGRRGETQYFGPGTRLLVL.

The CDR3 nucleotides read TGCGCCAGCAGCCTCGGGACAGGGGAGTACTACGAGCAGTACTTC. Residues: CASSLGTGEYYEQYF. The rearrangement links TRBV5-1 to TRBJ2-7, with 10 positions matching TRBD1. CDR3 length: 15 amino acids. V lost 4 bases and J lost 3; bases outside the gene matches: 7. Germline V gene sequence: CDR1 SGHRS, CDR2 YFSETQ.

CDR3: CASSHPGGGSSDTQYF. The CDR3 DNA reads as TGCGCCAGCAGCCATCCAGGGGGCGGCTCATCAGATACGCAGTATTTT. V and J are TRBV4-1 and TRBJ2-3; 8 nucleotides agree with TRBD1. Per germline, CDR1 MGHRA and CDR2 YSYEKL. The length of the CDR3 is 16 residues. V shed 3 bases, J shed 4 bases, and the junction held 9 bases outside the gene matches.

The chain is built from TRBV5-1 and TRBJ2-5; D could derive from TRBD1 or TRBD2 (5 bases each). The last part of the DNA fits TRBJ2-7 better; the J call may be wrong. This CDR3 region has 13 residues. From germline, CDR1 is SGHRS and CDR2 YFSETQ. The CDR3 region has the DNA TGCGCCAGCAGCTTCCGGGACCTCTACGAGCAGTACTTC. Protein sequence: CASSFRDLYEQYF.

The V and J genes are TRBV9 and TRBJ1-1; 9 bases map to TRBD1. Germline assignment: CDR1 SGDLS and CDR2 YYNGEE. CDR3 length equals 14 residues. The V gene end was trimmed by 2 bases and the J gene end by 5 bases; junction bases not matched to a gene: 4. CDR3 sequence: CASSVGTGNTEAFF. CDR3 DNA sequence: TGTGCCAGCAGCGTCGGGACAGGGAATACTGAAGCTTTCTTT.

The V gene is TRBV7-9, the J gene TRBJ2-5; the match to TRBD2 covers 7 bases. The CDR3 has 14 residues. J gave up 5 bases and V 0 bases, and 3 bases lay outside the gene matches. Germline V CDR1 and CDR2: SEHNR, FQNEAQ (reference sequence). CDR3 nucleotides: TGTGCCAGCAGCTTAGCGCGGGGGACTGAGACCCAGTACTTC. Translation: CASSLARGTETQYF.

The chain uses TRBV5-6 and TRBJ2-7; 9 bases match TRBD1. Germline-derived CDR1 and CDR2 are SGHDT and YYEEEE. J lost 3 bases, V lost 3 bases, and 4 bases had no gene match. The CDR3 covers 14 residues. The CDR3 DNA follows: TGTGCCAGCAGCTGGGGACAGGGCGACTACGAGCAGTACTTC. This sequence encodes CASSWGQGDYEQYF.

The chain recombines TRBV4-2 with TRBJ2-7; D is possibly TRBD2 (6 bases). The CDR3 runs 15 residues. In germline, CDR1 is LGHNA, CDR2 YNFKEQ. V was trimmed by 3 bases and J by 1 base, leaving 13 bases between them. CDR3 DNA sequence: TGTGCCAGCAGCCATCTGTCGGGAGCTTCCTACGAGCAGTACTTC. Residues: CASSHLSGASYEQYF.

The count of this clone is one. The chain links TRBV27 to TRBJ2-7; TRBD2 might be the D (6 bases). The V gene's germline CDR1 is MNHEY and CDR2 SMNVEV (reference sequence). The ends were cut back, 6 bases at V and 0 bases at J, with 15 bases in the middle. The CDR3 has 15 amino acids. Here the CDR3 DNA reads TGTGCCAGCAGGACACATAGCGGAAGCTCCTACGAGCAGTACTTC. Amino acids: CASRTHSGSSYEQYF.

The J gene is TRBJ1-1, the V gene TRBV27, with a possible D match to TRBD1 (6 bases). CDR3 length: 14 residues. V dropped 6 bases and J dropped 5 bases, with 16 bases sitting between them. Germline CDR1 reads MNHEY; CDR2 reads SMNVEV (reference sequence). In DNA, the CDR3 is TGTGCCAGCAGCTACTCTACAGGGTATACTGAAGCTTTCTTT. Protein: CASSYSTGYTEAFF.

This clone was seen only once. The CDR3 reads CASSLRTDKNTEAFF. In nucleotides, the CDR3 is TGTGCCAGCAGCTTACGGACAGACAAGAACACTGAAGCTTTCTTT. V is TRBV5-8 and J is TRBJ1-1, with a tentative D call TRBD1 (6 bases). The CDR3 contains 15 residues. Germline lookup yields CDR1 SGHTS and CDR2 YDEGEE. V dropped 2 bases and J dropped 1 base, with 12 bases sitting between them.

The chain is built from TRBV7-9 and TRBJ2-1, with 9 bases that match TRBD2. Trimming cost V 5 bases and J 4 bases; bases outside gene matches: 9. CDR3 length equals 16 residues. Germline assignment: CDR1 SEHNR and CDR2 FQNEAQ (reference sequence). CDR3 in DNA: TGTGCCAGCAGCCCTTTTCTAGCGGGATCGTACAATGAGCAGTTCTTC. This encodes CASSPFLAGSYNEQFF.

The V and J genes are TRBV28 and TRBJ2-7, with D uncertain. CDR1 and CDR2 (germline): MDHEN, SYDVKM. V was cut by 6 bases and J by 2 bases, with 14 bases left in between. This CDR3 has 14 amino acids. The CDR3 nucleotides are TGTGCCAGCAGGACAATAGCCGGAACCTACGAGCAGTACTTC. This translates into CASRTIAGTYEQYF.

The chain joins TRBV5-4 to TRBJ2-7; no definite D call. Germline CDR1 reads SGHNT; CDR2 reads YYREEE (reference sequence). This CDR3 comprises 14 residues. With 4 bases removed from V and 0 bases from J, the gap between germline ends came to 11 bases. CDR3 sequence: CASSRRSSSYEQYF. The CDR3 coding sequence is TGTGCCAGCAGCCGCCGGTCGAGCTCCTACGAGCAGTACTTC.

The rearrangement joins TRBV4-1 to TRBJ1-5; tentative D call: TRBD1 (5 bases). Trimming removed 3 bases from V and 4 bases from J, with 13 bases in between. CDR3 length: 15 amino acids. Per germline, CDR1 MGHRA and CDR2 YSYEKL. CDR3 in DNA: TGCGCCAGCAGCCATTCGCAGGGCGGAAATCAGCCCCAGCATTTT. Protein sequence: CASSHSQGGNQPQHF.

This clone was recorded only once. The chain uses TRBV9 and TRBJ2-3, with TRBD2 as a possible D gene (5 bases). CDR1 is SGDLS and CDR2 is YYNGEE in the germline V gene. CDR3 length equals 15 residues. Deletions cut 3 bases from V and 4 bases from J, with 15 bases between. CDR3 sequence: CASSAAGLGPDTQYF. Written as DNA, the CDR3 is TGTGCCAGCAGCGCCGCGGGCCTGGGCCCAGATACGCAGTATTTT.

The chain recombines TRBV7-3 with TRBJ2-7; D is possibly TRBD1 (6 bases). Trimming removed 5 bases at V and 3 bases at J, with 14 bases between. The CDR3 is made up of 14 amino acids. From germline, CDR1 is SGHTA and CDR2 FQGTGA. The CDR3 bases are TGTGCCAGCAGCGCCAGTACAGGGATCTACGAGCAGTACTTC. The encoded protein is CASSASTGIYEQYF. Looking up the rest from reference TRBV7-3 and TRBJ2-7 gives the full variable domain: GAGVSQTPSNKVTEKGKYVELRCDPISGHTALYWYRQSLGQGPEFLIYFQGTGAADDSGLPNDRFFAVRPEGSVSTLKIQRTERGDSAVYLCASSASTGIYEQYFGPGTRLTVT.